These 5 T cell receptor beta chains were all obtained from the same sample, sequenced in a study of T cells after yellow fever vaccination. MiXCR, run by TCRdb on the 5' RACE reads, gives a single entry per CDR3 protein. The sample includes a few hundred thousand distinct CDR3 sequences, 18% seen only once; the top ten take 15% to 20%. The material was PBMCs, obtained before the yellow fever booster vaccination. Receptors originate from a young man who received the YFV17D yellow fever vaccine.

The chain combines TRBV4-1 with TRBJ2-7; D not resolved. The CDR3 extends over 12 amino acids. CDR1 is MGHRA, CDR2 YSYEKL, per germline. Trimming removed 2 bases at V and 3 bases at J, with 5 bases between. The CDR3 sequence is CASSQSDYEQYF. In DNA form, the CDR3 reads TGCGCCAGCAGCCAAAGCGACTACGAGCAGTACTTC.

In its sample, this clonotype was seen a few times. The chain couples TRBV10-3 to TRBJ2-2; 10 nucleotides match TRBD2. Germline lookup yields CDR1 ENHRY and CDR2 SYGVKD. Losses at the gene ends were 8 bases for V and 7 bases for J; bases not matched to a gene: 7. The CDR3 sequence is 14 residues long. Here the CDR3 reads CAIPRVAGGGELFF. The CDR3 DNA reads TGTGCCATCCCCCGGGTAGCGGGGGGCGGGGAGCTGTTTTTT.

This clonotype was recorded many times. The CDR3 here is CATSRDRAQETQYF. In DNA form, the CDR3 reads TGTGCCACCAGCAGAGATCGGGCCCAAGAGACCCAGTACTTC. The chain combines TRBV15 with TRBJ2-5; no reliable D call. Germline CDR1 LNHNV, CDR2 YYDKDF (reference sequence). The CDR3 consists of 14 residues. V lost 0 bases and J 1 base, leaving 6 bases between the germline ends.

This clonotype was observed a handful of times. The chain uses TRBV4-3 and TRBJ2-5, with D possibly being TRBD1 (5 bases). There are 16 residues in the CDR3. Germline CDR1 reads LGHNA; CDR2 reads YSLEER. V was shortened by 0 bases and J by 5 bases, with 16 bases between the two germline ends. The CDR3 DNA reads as TGCGCCAGCAGCCAAGAAGGCAGGGTGATGTTTGAGACCCAGTACTTC. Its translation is CASSQEGRVMFETQYF.

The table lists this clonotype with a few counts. CDR3 coding DNA: TGTGCCAGCAGCTTCGCTGGGGGTCAGCCCCAGCATTTT. Amino acids: CASSFAGGQPQHF. The chain recombines TRBV7-9 with TRBJ1-5, with a weak D call TRBD1 (5 bases). Trimming pared 3 bases from V and 6 bases from J, leaving 9 bases between. The CDR3 is 13 amino acids. Germline CDR1 and CDR2: SEHNR and FQNEAQ (reference sequence).